This TCR beta chain was sequenced for a study of T cells in Graves' hyperthyroidism and ophthalmopathy. The TCR beta CDR3 regions underwent amplification using RNA transcripts as the source. RT-PCR in the first round (using the HTBI primer set) targeted the TCR CDR3. TCRdb fed the multiplex PCR reads into MiXCR, producing one record per CDR3 protein. The profile shows hundreds of thousands of distinct CDR3 sequences, around 15% of them singletons. Patients counted as stable if ophthalmopathy did not develop within 18 months. Patients aged 18 to 65 had newly diagnosed hyperthyroidism of under 2 months' duration. Between the trimmed V and J ends, which lost 7 bases and 3 bases, there was a span of 10 bases. CDR1 is SQVTM and CDR2 is ANQGSEA in the germline V gene. The CDR3 runs to 11 residues.

This clonotype was sampled from a woman in her late teens or twenties with Graves' hyperthyroidism. Sample: blood. The rearrangement uses TRBV29-1 and TRBJ2-7; D unclear. The CDR3 loop is CSAHGNYEQYF. The CDR3 bases are TGCAGCGCTCACGGAAACTACGAGCAGTACTTC.